The TCR beta chain described here comes from a study of neurological immune-mediated disorders. Across the whole study: Secondary progressive disease was present in 3, and relapsing-remitting disease in 31, of the 35 or so multiple sclerosis patients.

Where libraries were unsorted, they were derived from 2 million PBMCs stored at -80 degrees C. Turning to this clonotype: A read error is possible here, since a much larger clone lies one base away.

As for the cDNA, it was generated by 5'RACE with 10-nucleotide random UMIs. A single run covered 15-18 subjects with over 170 million TCR-beta sequences. TCRdb processed the 5' RACE reads anew with MiXCR; each CDR3 protein has one entry. The sample holds tens of thousands of distinct CDR3 sequences, 3% to 4.5% seen once. The material sequenced was PBMCs. The TCR was taken from a man in his thirties or forties with multiple sclerosis.

CDR3 loop: CASSERSNTGELFF. DNA of the CDR3: TGTGCCAGCAGTGAAAGAAGCAACACCGGGGAGCTGTTTTTT. The chain carries TRBV2 and TRBJ2-2; D is unresolved. Trimming pared 2 bases from V and 2 bases from J, leaving 6 bases between. The CDR3 length is 14 residues. Germline values: CDR1 SNHLY, CDR2 FYNNEI. Drawing the rest from reference TRBV2 and TRBJ2-2, the complete variable domain is EPEVTQTPSHQVTQMGQEVILRCVPISNHLYFYWYRQILGQKVEFLVSFYNNEISEKSEIFDDQFSVERPDGSNFTLKIRSTKLEDSAMYFCASSERSNTGELFFGEGSRLTVL.